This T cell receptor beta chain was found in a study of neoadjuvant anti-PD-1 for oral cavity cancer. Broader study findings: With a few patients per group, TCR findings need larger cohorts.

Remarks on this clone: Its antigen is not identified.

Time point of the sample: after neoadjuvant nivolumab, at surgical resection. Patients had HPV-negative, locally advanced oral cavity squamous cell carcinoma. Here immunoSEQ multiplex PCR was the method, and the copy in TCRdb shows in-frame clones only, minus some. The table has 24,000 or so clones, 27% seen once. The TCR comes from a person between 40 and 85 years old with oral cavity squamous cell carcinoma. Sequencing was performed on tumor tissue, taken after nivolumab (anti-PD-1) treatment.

The CDR3 DNA reads as TGTGCCAGCAGCCCGGGACTGGTTGAAAAACTGTTTTTT. This codes for CASSPGLVEKLFF. The chain links TRBV5-6 to TRBJ1-4; D might be TRBD1 (5 bases). The germline V gene has CDR1 SGHDT and CDR2 YYEEEE. The CDR3 has 13 amino acids. The V and J ends lost 4 bases and 7 bases respectively, with 11 bases between them.